A selection of T cell receptor beta chains follows, all from one sample in a study of T cell responses to AZD1222 COVID-19 vaccine. TCRdb keeps only in-frame clones here, not all; method: immunoSEQ multiplex PCR. The table shows approximately 140,000 clones, with over 75% occurring only once. Sequencing was performed on peripheral blood, taken on day 0 of AZD1222 vaccination. The receptors originated from an adult in good health. The CDR3 runs from the conserved cysteine through the conserved F or W. The order of the fields is D gene, clone size, J gene, V gene, CDR3 protein, CDR3 DNA. A D gene is named only where the DNA matches it firmly. Clone sizes are given selectively: once, few, many, or a class where the clone is expanded.

>NA|NA|TRBJ2-7|TRBV15
CATSTRGDPSYEQYF
TGTGCCACCAGCACCCGAGGGGACCCTTCCTACGAGCAGTACTTC
>TRBD1|NA|TRBJ1-5|TRBV11-2
CASSSDRGGNQPQHF
TGTGCCAGCAGCTCCGACAGGGGTGGTAATCAGCCCCAGCATTTT
>NA|NA|TRBJ2-5|TRBV24-1
CATSDLGPAQGFGMETQYF
TGTGCCACCAGTGATTTGGGCCCCGCGCAGGGGTTTGGTATGGAGACCCAGTACTTC
>TRBD1|NA|TRBJ1-2|TRBV5-1
CASSPIGTGANYGYTF
TGCGCCAGCAGCCCCATTGGGACAGGGGCGAACTATGGCTACACCTTC
>NA|NA|TRBJ1-2|TRBV6-4
CASSDSNDGANGYTF
TGTGCCAGCAGTGACTCGAATGACGGAGCAAACGGCTACACCTTC
>TRBD1|NA|TRBJ1-1|TRBV27
CASRGTGFSEAFF
TGTGCCAGCAGAGGGACAGGTTTCTCTGAAGCTTTCTTT
>NA|NA|TRBJ1-2|TRBV7-3
CASSSGDGPYGYTF
TGTGCCAGCAGCTCCGGGGACGGCCCCTATGGCTACACCTTC
>NA|NA|TRBJ1-1|TRBV7-9
CASSLYRSGDTEAFF
TGTGCCAGCAGCTTGTATCGGTCAGGGGACACTGAAGCTTTCTTT
>NA|NA|TRBJ2-1|TRBV11-3
CASSLERSYNEQFF
TGTGCCAGCAGCTTAGAACGCTCCTACAATGAGCAGTTCTTC
>NA|NA|TRBJ1-2|TRBV9
CASSVGDNGGYTF
TGTGCCAGCAGCGTAGGGGACAATGGGGGCTACACCTTC
>NA|few|TRBJ2-6|TRBV6-2/TRBV6-3
CASSFRISGANVLTF
TGTGCCAGCAGTTTCAGAATTTCTGGGGCCAACGTCCTGACTTTC
>NA|NA|TRBJ1-6|TRBV7-2
CASSLVEDSPLHF
TGTGCCAGCAGCTTAGTCGAGGATTCACCCCTCCACTTT
>NA|NA|TRBJ2-6|TRBV5-6
CASSPVGRPGYDGANVLTF
TGTGCCAGCAGCCCGGTGGGCAGACCGGGTTATGACGGGGCCAACGTCCTGACTTTC
>NA|NA|TRBJ1-3|TRBV18
CASSPPSRVENTIYF
TGTGCCAGCTCACCACCGTCCAGGGTTGAAAACACCATATATTTT
>NA|NA|TRBJ1-3|TRBV7-3
CASSLQAGSGNTIYF
TGTGCCAGCAGCTTACAAGCCGGCTCTGGAAACACCATATATTTT